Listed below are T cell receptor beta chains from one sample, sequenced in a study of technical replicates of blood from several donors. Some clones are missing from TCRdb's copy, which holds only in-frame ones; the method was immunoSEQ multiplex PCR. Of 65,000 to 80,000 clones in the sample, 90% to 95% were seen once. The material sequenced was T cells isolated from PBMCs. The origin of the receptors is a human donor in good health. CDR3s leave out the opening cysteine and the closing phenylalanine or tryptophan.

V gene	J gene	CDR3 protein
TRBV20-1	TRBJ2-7	SAYHGSEQY
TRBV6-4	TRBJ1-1	ASGTGPNTEAF
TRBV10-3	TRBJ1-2	AISEDRERVNGYT
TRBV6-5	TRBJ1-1	ASGPRVEAF
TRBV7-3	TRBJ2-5	ASSLGLGAETQY
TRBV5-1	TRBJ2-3	ASSLGTSVTSTDTQY
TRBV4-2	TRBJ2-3	ASSQVSGVRDTQY
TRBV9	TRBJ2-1	ASSVVQREGSYNEQF
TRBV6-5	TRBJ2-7	ASSLGGYEQY
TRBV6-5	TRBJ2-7	ASSLGRDEQY
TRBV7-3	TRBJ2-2	ASSLGLAGAGELF
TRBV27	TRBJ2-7	ASSRGLAGAYEQY
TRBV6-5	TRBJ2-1	ASSRGTGDQQF
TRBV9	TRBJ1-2	ASSADRVAAGYT
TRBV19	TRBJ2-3	ASTPRTGGSDTQY
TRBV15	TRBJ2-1	ATSRAITSGGNEQF
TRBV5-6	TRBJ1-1	ASSSRQGGEAF
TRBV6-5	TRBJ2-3	ASSYSAAGGTDTQY
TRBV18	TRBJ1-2	ASQTVSNYGYT
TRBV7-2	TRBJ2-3	ASSKSSGTDTQY
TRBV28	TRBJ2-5	ASSLGGQGEETQY
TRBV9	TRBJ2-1	ASSVHNEQF
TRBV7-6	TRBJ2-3	ASSLTGSDTQY
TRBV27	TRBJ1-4	ASSLAGSRAKLF
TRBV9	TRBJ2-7	ASSAGTAYEQY
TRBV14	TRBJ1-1	ASSPHRVDTEAF
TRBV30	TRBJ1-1	AWTGDRVLTEAF
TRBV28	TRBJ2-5	ASSSPGQETQY
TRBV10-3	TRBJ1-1	AISEQMNTEAF
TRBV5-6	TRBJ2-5	ASSLDLNRAETQY
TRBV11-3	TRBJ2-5	ASRPGTGEETQY
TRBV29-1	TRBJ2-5	SVEVGGIQETQY
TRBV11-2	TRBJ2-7	ASSPLWASGRKNEQY
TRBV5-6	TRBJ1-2	ASSGTGSNYGYT
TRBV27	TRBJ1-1	ASSNIGSEAF
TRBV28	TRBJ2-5	ASAPQGAQETQY
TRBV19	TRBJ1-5	ASSDRGNQPQH
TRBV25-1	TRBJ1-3	ASSDSGQGSGNTIY
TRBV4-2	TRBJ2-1	ASSQLGKNEQF
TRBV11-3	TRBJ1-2	ASSPDTYGYT
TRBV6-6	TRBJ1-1	ASSPQGNTEAF
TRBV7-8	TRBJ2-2	ASSLDPGITNTGELF
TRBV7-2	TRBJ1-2	ASSLKGVGHGYT
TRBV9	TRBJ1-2	ASQDRASGYT
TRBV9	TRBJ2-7	ASSVRASGSYEQY
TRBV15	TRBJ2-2	ATSRDGHNTGELF
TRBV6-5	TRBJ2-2	ASMQTGELF
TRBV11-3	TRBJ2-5	ASSSGQGGETQY
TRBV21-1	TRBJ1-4	ASSKEWDRVTTNEKLF
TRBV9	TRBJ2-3	ASSVVTPGGDTQY
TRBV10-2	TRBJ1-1	ASNGHLANTEAF
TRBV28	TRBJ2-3	ASSPGGLEEY
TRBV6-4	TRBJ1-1	ASTRQVGTEAF
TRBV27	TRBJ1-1	ASSYRGLNTEAF
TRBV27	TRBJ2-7	ATGGSLGEQY
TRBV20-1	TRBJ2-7	GWTDAYEQY
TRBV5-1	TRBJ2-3	ASSLKGARLGDTQY
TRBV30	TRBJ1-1	AWYPGQGDNTEAF
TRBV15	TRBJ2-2	ATSRDVGRFTGELF